The T cell receptor (beta chain) under discussion was sequenced for a study of PD-1 blockade in classical Hodgkin lymphoma. Regarding the study as a whole: It was reported that newly diagnosed patients had less baseline TCR diversity than healthy donors. CD4+ TCR diversity, unlike CD8+, climbed significantly by C4D1. The authors excluded patients who started nivolumab under 1 year after ASCT.

All patients experienced relapse after autologous stem cell transplantation, and brentuximab vedotin exposure was variable. Data came from immunoSEQ multiplex PCR; TCRdb stores just in-frame clones and leaves some out. The sample consists of roughly 150,000 clones, approximately 81% of them appearing once. This clone was recorded a few times. The antigen is undetermined. The CDR3 has 12 amino acids. Germline-derived CDR1 and CDR2 are MGHDK and SYGVNS. V shed 8 bases and J shed 2 bases, with 7 bases lying between them. The input for sequencing was peripheral blood mononuclear cells (PBMCs), taken before the second cycle of nivolumab. The source of this sequence is a human donor with classical Hodgkin lymphoma. The chain combines TRBV25-1 with TRBJ1-5, with TRBD1 as a possible D gene (5 bases). This CDR3 reads CASRDGNQPQHF. CDR3 DNA: TGTGCCAGCCGGGACGGCAATCAGCCCCAGCATTTT.